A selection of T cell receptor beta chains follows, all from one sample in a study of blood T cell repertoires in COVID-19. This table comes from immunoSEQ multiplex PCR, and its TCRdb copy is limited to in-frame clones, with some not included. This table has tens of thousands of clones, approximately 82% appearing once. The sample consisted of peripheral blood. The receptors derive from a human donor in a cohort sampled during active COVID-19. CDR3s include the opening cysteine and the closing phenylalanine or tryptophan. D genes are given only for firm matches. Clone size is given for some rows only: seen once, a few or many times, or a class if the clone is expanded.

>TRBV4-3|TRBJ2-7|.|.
TGCGCCAGCAGCCAAGGGTACCTAGCGTCGAAGGGGGAGCAGTACTTC
CASSQGYLASKGEQYF
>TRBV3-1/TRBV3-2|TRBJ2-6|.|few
TGTGCCAGCAGGTCCATCTCTGGGGCCAACGTCCTGACTTTC
CASRSISGANVLTF
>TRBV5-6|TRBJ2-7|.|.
TGTGCCAGCAGCTTGGAGGGGGAGCTCTACGAGCAGTACTTC
CASSLEGELYEQYF
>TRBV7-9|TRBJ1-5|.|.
TGTGCCAGCAGCTCCCTAGCGGAGCCCCAGCATTTT
CASSSLAEPQHF
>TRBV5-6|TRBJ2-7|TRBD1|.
TGTGCCAGCAGCTGGATCGGACAGGGGCGCAACGAGCAGTACTTC
CASSWIGQGRNEQYF
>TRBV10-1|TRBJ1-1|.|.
TGCGCCAGCAGTGTACGGGGAAAAAAGAACACTGAAGCTTTCTTT
CASSVRGKKNTEAFF
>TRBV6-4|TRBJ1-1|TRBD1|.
TGTGCCAGCAGTAAGACATTGACAGGGTCTGAAGCTTTCTTT
CASSKTLTGSEAFF
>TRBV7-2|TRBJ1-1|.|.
TGTGCCAGCAGCTTAGGGGAGGGCACTGAAGCTTTCTTT
CASSLGEGTEAFF
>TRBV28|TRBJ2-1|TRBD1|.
TGTGCCAGTAATAAATTACGACAGGGTACCAATGAGCAGTTCTTC
CASNKLRQGTNEQFF
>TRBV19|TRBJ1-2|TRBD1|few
TGTGCCAGTAGGACAGGGAACTATGGCTACACCTTC
CASRTGNYGYTF
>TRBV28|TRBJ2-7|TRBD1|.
TGTGCCAGCAGAATGACAGGGTTCCACGAGCAGTACTTC
CASRMTGFHEQYF
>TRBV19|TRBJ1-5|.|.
TGTGCCAGTAGTATTGGGCCAGGGGACAATCAGCCCCAGCATTTT
CASSIGPGDNQPQHF
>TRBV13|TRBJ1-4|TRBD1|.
TGTGCCAGCAGCCTCGGGGACAGGGGTCCCGAAAAACTGTTTTTT
CASSLGDRGPEKLFF